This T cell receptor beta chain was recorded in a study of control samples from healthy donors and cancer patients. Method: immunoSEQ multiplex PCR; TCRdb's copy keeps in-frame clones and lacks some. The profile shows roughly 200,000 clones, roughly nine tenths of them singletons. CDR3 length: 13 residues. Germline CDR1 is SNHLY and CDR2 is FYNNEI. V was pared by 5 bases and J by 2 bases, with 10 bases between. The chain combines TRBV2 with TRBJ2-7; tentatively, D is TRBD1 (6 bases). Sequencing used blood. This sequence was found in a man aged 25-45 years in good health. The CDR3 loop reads CASSRTETYEQYF. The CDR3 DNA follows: TGTGCCAGCAGTCGGACAGAAACCTACGAGCAGTACTTC.